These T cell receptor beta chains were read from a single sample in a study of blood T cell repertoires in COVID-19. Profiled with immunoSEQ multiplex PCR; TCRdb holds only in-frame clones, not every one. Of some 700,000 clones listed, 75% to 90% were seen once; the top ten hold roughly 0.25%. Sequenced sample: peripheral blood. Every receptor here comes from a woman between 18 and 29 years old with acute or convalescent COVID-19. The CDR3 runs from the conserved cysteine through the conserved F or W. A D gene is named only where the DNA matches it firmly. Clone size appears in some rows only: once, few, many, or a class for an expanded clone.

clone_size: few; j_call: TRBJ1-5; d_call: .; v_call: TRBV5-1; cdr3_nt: TGCGCCAGCAGGCGGGCACCGGATAGCAATCAGCCCCAGCATTTT; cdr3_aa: CASRRAPDSNQPQHF
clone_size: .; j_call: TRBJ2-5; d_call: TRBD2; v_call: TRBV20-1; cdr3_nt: TGCAGTGCTAGTGCCGGACTAGCGGGGACGACACAAGAGACCCAGTACTTC; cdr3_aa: CSASAGLAGTTQETQYF
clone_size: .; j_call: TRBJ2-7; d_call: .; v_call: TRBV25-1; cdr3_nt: TGTGCCAGCAGTGAATCAGGAAGGGCGGGCAGGTCCTACGAGCAGTACTTC; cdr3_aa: CASSESGRAGRSYEQYF
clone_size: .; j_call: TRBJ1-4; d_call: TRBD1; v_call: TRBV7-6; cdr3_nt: TGTGCCAGCAGCCTGGGACAGGGAAGGGAAAAACTGTTTTTT; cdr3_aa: CASSLGQGREKLFF
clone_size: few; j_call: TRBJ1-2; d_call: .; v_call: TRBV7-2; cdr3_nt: TGTGCCAGCAGCACCCAGGGAAAGAACTATGGCTACACCTTC; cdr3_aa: CASSTQGKNYGYTF
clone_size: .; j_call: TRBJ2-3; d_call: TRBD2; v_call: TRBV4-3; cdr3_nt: TGCGCCAGCAGCCAAGAAGTTTCGGGGCGGGGGATCGATACGCAGTATTTT; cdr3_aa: CASSQEVSGRGIDTQYF
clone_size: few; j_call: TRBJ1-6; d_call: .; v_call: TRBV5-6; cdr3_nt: TGTGCCAGCAGCTTGACAGCAGCCGCGAAGAGACCCCTCCACTTT; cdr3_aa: CASSLTAAAKRPLHF
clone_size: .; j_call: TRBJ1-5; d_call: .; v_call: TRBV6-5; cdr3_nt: TGTGCCAGCAGTTACTCAGCTGGTAACAATCAGCCCCAGCATTTT; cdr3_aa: CASSYSAGNNQPQHF
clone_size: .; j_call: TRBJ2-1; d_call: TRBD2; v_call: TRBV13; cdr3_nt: TGTGCCAGCAGCCCGGCCGGGGGGGGTTGGGATGAGCAGTTCTTC; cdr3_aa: CASSPAGGGWDEQFF
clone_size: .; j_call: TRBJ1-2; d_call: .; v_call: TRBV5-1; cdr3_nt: TGCGCCAGCAGCCTCTCGGTGGGGCAGAACTATGGCTACACCTTC; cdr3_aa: CASSLSVGQNYGYTF
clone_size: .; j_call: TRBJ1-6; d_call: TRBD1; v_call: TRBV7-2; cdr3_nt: TGTGCCAGCAGCTTAGAGGCAGGGGGACGTTCACCCCTCCACTTT; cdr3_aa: CASSLEAGGRSPLHF
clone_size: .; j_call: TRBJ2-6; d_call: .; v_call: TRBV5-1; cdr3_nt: TGCGCCAGCAGCTCCCAATTGGTTATCACAGGCTCTGGGGCCAACGTCCTGACTTTC; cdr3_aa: CASSSQLVITGSGANVLTF
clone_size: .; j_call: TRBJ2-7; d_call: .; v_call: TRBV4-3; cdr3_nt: TGCGCCAGCAGCCAAGCGCGTGCACTAGTAATCGACGAGCAGTACTTC; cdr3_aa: CASSQARALVIDEQYF
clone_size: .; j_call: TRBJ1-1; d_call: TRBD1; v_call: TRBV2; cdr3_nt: TGTGCCAGCAGTGGGCCGGGACAGGGAAGAACTGAAGCTTTCTTT; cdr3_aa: CASSGPGQGRTEAFF
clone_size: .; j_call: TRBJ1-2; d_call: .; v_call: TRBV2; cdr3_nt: TGTGCCAGCAGTGAAGGGGTCGGGAGCTATGGCTACACCTTC; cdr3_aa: CASSEGVGSYGYTF
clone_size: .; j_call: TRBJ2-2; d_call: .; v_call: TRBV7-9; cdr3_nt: TGTGCCAGCAGCTTGCGAGAGACCGGGGAGCTGTTTTTT; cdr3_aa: CASSLRETGELFF
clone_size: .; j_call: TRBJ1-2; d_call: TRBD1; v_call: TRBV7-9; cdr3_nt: TGTGCCAGCAGCCAGGGGGCGATTGGCTACACCTTC; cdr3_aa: CASSQGAIGYTF
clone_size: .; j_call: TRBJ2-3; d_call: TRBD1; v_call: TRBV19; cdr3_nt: TGTGCCAGTAGGAGGGACAGGGTGAAAGATACGCAGTATTTT; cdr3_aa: CASRRDRVKDTQYF
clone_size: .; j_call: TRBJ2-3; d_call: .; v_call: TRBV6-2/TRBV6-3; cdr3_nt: TGTGCCAGCAGTTACTCTTCGAGAGATAGCACAGATACGCAGTATTTT; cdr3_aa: CASSYSSRDSTDTQYF
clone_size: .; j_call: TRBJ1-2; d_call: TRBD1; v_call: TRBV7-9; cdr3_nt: TGTGCCAGCAGCTTAGCTGACAGGGCCAATGGCTACACCTTC; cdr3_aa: CASSLADRANGYTF
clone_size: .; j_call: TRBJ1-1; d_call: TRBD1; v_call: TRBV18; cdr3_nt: TGTGCCAGTCACATTGGACAGGGAACTGAAGCTTTCTTT; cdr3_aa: CASHIGQGTEAFF
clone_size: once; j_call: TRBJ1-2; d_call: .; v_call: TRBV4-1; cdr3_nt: TGCGCCAGCAGCCAAGGGAGGGCTAACTATGGCTACACCTTC; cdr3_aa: CASSQGRANYGYTF
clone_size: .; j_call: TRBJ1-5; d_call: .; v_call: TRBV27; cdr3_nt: TGTGCCAGCAGTTTGATTTTTTCGGGGAGCAGCAATCAGCCCCAGCATTTT; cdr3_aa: CASSLIFSGSSNQPQHF
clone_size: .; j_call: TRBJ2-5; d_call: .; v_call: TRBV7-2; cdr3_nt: TGTGCCAGCAGCTTAGAGGTCGGGCAGGGGGGGACCCAGTACTTC; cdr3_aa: CASSLEVGQGGTQYF